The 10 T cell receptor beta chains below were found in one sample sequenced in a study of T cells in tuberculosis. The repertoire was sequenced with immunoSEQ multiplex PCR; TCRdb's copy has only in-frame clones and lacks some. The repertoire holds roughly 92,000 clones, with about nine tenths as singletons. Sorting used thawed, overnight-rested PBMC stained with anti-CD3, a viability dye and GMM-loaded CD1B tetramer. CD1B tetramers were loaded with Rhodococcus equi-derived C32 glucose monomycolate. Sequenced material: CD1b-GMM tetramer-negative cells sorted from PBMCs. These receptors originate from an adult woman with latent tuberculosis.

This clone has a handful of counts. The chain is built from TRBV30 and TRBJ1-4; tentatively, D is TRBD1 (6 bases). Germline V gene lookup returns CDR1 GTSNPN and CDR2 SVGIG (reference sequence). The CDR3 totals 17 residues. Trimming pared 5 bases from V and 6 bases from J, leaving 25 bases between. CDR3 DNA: TGTGCCTGGGGGGCGGACCGGGACAACCCCTGGGATGAAAAACTGTTTTTT. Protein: CAWGADRDNPWDEKLFF.

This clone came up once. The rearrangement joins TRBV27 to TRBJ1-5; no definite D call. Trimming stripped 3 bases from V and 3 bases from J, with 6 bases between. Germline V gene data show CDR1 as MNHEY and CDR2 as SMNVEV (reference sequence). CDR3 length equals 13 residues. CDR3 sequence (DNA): TGTGCCAGCAGTTTTGGGCACAATCAGCCCCAGCATTTT. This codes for CASSFGHNQPQHF.

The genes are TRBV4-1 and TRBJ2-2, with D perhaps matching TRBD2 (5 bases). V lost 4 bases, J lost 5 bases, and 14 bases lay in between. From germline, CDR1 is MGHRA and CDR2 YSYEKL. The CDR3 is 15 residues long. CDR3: CASSLDVSGTGELFF. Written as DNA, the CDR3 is TGCGCCAGCAGCCTGGACGTATCGGGAACCGGGGAGCTGTTTTTT.

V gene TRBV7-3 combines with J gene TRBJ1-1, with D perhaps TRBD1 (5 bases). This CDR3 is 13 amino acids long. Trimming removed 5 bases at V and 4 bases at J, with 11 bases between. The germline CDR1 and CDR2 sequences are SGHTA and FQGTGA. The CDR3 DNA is TGTGCCAGCAGCCTAGACAGAAGCACTGAAGCTTTCTTT. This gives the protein CASSLDRSTEAFF.

DNA for the CDR3: TGTGCCAGCAGCTCCCGAGGGCCAGATACGCAGTATTTT. Translation: CASSSRGPDTQYF. V is TRBV7-9 and J is TRBJ2-3; tentatively, D is TRBD2 (5 bases). V was clipped by 4 bases and J by 4 bases, with 9 bases between them. Germline V CDR1 and CDR2: SEHNR, FQNEAQ (reference sequence). The CDR3 contains 13 residues.

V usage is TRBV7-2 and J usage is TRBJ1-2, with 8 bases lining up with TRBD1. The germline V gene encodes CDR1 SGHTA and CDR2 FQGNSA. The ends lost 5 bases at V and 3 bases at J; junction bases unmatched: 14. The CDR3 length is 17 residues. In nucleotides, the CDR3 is TGTGCCAGCAGCCTGATGGGGCAGGGGGCAAAGGACTATGGCTACACCTTC. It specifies CASSLMGQGAKDYGYTF.

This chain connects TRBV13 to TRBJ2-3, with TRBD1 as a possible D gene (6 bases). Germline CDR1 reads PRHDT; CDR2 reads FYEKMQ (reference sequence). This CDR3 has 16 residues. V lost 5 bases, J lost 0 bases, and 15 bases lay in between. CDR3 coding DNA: TGTGCCAGCAGCCTTCGGGACACCCACAGCACAGATACGCAGTATTTT. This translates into CASSLRDTHSTDTQYF.

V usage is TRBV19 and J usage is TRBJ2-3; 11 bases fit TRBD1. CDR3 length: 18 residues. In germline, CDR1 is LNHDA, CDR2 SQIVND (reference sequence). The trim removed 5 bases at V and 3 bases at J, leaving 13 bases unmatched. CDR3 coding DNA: TGTGCCAGTAGTCCCATGGGACAGGGGGAACGATGGACAGATACGCAGTATTTT. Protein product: CASSPMGQGERWTDTQYF.

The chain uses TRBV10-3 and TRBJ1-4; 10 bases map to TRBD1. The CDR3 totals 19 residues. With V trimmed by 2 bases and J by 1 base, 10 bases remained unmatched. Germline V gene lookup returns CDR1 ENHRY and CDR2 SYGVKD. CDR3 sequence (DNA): TGTGCCATCAGTGAGAGGGAGACAGGGGGCTTTGGAACTAATGAAAAACTGTTTTTT. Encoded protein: CAISERETGGFGTNEKLFF.

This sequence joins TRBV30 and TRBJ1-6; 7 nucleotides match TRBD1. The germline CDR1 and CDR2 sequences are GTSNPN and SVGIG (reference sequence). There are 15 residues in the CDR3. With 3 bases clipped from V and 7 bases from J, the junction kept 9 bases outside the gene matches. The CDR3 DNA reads TGTGCCTGGAGCTCAGGGACAGTCGGGAATTCACCCCTCCACTTT. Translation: CAWSSGTVGNSPLHF.